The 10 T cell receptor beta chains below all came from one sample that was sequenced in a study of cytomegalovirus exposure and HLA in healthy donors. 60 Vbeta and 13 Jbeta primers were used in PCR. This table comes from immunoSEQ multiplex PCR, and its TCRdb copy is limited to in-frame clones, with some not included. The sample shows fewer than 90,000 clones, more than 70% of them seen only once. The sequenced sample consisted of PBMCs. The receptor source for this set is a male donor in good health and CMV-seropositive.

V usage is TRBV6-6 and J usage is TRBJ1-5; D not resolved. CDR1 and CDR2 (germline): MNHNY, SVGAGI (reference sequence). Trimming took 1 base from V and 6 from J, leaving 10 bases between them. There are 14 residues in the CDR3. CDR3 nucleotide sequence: TGTGCCAGCAGTTACTTCGGGGAGGGTCAGCCCCAGCATTTT. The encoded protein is CASSYFGEGQPQHF.

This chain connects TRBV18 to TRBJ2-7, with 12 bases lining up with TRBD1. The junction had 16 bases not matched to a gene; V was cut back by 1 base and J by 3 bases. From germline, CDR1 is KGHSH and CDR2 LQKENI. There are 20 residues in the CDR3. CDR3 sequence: CASSPQAPGQGAEALYEQYF. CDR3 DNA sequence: TGTGCCAGCTCACCACAGGCACCGGGACAGGGGGCGGAAGCACTCTACGAGCAGTACTTC.

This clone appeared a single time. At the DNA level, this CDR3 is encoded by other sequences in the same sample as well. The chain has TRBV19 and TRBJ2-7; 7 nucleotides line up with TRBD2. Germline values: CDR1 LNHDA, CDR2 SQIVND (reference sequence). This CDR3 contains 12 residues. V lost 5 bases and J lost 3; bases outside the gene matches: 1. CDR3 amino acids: CASSSGGYEQYF. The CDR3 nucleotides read TGTGCCAGTAGTTCGGGAGGCTACGAGCAGTACTTC.

CDR3 residues: CASTGTLYEQYF. The DNA of the CDR3 is TGTGCCAGCACCGGGACACTCTACGAGCAGTACTTC. The chain links TRBV6-1 to TRBJ2-7; a possible D gene is TRBD1 (6 bases). This CDR3 contains 12 residues. Germline CDR1 and CDR2: MNHNS and SASEGT. Trimming took 7 bases from V and 3 from J, leaving 10 bases between them.

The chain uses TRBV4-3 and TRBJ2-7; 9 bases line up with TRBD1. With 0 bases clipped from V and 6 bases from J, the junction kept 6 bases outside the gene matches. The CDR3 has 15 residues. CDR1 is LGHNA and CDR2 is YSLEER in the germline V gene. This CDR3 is CASSQDWGQGFEQYF. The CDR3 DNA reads TGCGCCAGCAGCCAAGATTGGGGACAGGGCTTCGAGCAGTACTTC.

The CDR3 DNA is TGTGCCACCAGCAGAGACAGGGGCCAGACCTACGAGCAGTACTTC. Translation: CATSRDRGQTYEQYF. The V call is TRBV15, the J call TRBJ2-7; weak D call: TRBD1 (6 bases). Trimming removed 0 bases at V and 2 bases at J, with 11 bases between. Per germline, CDR1 LNHNV and CDR2 YYDKDF (reference sequence). The CDR3 totals 15 residues.

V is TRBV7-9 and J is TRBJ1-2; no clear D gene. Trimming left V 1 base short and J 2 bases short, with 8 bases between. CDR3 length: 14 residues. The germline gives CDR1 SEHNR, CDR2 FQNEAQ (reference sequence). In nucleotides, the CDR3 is TGTGCCAGCAGCTTAGAGATCAGAAACTATGGCTACACCTTC. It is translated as CASSLEIRNYGYTF.

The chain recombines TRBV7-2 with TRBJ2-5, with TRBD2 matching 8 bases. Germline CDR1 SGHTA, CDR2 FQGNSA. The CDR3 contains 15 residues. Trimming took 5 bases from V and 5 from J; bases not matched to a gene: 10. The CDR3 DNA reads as TGTGCCAGCAGCCCTACGGGAGGGCTCATTGAGACCCAGTACTTC. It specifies CASSPTGGLIETQYF. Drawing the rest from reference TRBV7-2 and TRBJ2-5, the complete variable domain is GAGVSQSPSNKVTEKGKDVELRCDPISGHTALYWYRQSLGQGLEFLIYFQGNSAPDKSGLPSDRFSAERTGGSVSTLTIQRTQQEDSAVYLCASSPTGGLIETQYFGPGTRLLVL.

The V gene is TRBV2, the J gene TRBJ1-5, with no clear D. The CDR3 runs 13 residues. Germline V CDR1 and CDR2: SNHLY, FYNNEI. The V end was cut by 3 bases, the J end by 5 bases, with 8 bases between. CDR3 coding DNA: TGTGCCAGCAGTGATGATTCAGATCAGCCCCAGCATTTT. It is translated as CASSDDSDQPQHF.

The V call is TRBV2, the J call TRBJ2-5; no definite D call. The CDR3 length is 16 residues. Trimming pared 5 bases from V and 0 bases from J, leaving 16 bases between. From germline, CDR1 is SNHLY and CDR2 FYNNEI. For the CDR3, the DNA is TGTGCCAGCAGTCCCTTGACACAAACGTACCAAGAGACCCAGTACTTC. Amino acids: CASSPLTQTYQETQYF.